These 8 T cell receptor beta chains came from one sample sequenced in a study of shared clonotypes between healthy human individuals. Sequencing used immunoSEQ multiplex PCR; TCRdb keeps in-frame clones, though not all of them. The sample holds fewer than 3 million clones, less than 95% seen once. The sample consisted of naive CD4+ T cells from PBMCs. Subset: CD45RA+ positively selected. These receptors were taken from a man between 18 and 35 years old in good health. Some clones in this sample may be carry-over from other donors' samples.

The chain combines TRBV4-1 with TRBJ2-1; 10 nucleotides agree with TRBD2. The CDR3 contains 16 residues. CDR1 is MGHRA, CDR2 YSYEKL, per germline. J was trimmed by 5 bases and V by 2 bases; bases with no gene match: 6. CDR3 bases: TGCGCCAGCAGCCAACTCTCTAGCGGGAGTGACAATGAGCAGTTCTTC. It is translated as CASSQLSSGSDNEQFF.

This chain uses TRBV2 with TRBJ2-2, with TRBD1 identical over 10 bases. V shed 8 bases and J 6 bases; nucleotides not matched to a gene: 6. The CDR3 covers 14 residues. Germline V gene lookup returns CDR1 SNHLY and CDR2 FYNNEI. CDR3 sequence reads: CASSDRGVAGELFF. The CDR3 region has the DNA TGTGCCAGCTCGGACAGGGGGGTCGCCGGGGAGCTGTTTTTT.

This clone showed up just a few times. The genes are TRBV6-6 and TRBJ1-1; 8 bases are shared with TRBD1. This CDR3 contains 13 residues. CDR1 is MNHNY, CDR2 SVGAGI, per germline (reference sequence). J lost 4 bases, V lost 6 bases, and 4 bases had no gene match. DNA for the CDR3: TGTGCCAGCAGGCGACAGGGGAGCACTGAAGCTTTCTTT. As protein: CASRRQGSTEAFF.

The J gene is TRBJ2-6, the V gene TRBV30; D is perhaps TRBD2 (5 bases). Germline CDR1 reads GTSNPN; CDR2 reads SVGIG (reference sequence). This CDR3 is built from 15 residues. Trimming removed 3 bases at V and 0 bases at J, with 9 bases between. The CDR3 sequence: CAWSRGSSGANVLTF. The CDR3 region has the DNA TGTGCCTGGAGCCGAGGGAGCTCTGGGGCCAACGTCCTGACTTTC.

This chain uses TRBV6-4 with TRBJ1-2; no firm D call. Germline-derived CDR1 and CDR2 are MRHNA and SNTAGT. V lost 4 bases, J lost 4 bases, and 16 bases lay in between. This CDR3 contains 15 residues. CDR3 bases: TGTGCCAGCAGTGCCCAATTCGGGTTTGGCTATGGCTACACCTTC. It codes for CASSAQFGFGYGYTF.

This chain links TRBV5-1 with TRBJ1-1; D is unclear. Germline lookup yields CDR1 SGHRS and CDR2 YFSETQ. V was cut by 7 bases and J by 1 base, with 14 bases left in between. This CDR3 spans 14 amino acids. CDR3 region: CASRPSPGNTEAFF. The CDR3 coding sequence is TGCGCCAGCCGACCCTCCCCGGGGAACACTGAAGCTTTCTTT.

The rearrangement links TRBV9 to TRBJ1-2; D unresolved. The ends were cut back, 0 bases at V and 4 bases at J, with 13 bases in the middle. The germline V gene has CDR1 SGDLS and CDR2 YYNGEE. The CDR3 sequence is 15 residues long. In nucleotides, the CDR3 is TGTGCCAGCAGCGTAGGGCGTGGGTACAGCTATGGCTACACCTTC. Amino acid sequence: CASSVGRGYSYGYTF.

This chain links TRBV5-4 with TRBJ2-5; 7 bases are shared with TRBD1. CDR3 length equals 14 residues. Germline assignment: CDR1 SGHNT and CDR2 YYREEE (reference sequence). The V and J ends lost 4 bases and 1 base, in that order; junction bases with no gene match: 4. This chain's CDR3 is CASSRRQGQETQYF. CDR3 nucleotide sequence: TGTGCCAGCAGCAGACGACAGGGCCAAGAGACCCAGTACTTC.